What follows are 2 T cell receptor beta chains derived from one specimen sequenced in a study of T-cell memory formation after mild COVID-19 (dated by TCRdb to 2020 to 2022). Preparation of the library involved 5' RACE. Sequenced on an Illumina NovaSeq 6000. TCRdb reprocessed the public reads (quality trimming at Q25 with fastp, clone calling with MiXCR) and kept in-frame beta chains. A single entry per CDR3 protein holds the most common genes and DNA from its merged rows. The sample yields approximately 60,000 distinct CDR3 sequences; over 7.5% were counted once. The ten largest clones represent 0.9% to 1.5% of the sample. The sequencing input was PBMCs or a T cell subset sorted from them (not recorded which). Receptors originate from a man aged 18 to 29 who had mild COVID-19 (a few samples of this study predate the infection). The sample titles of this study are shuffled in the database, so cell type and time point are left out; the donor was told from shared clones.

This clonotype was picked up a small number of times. In DNA, the CDR3 is TGTGCCAGCACGACAGGTGGGGGGTTAAATACGCAGTATTTT. Its protein product is CASTTGGGLNTQYF. The rearrangement uses TRBV28 and TRBJ2-3, with D tentatively TRBD1 or TRBD2 (6 bases each). Trimming shortened V by 7 bases and J by 7 bases, and 18 bases separated the two germline ends. The CDR3 runs to 14 residues. Germline V gene data show CDR1 as MDHEN and CDR2 as SYDVKM.

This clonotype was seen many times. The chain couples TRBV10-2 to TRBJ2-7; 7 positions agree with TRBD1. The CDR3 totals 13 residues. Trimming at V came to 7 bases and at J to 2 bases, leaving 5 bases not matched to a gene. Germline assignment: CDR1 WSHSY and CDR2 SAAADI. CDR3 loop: CASKDRPAYEQYF. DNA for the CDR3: TGCGCCAGCAAGGACAGGCCGGCCTACGAGCAGTACTTC.